This T cell receptor (beta chain) was obtained from a study of CD8 T cells in ankylosing spondylitis. Findings and limits, study-wide: Earlier work had already found some motif variants in reactive arthritis synovial fluid and blood. Seemingly characteristic of ankylosing spondylitis blood was a TCR beta motif consisting of about 8 highly homologous variants. Disease-linked clones were reportedly significantly enriched in matched ankylosing spondylitis synovial fluid.

Generation of TCR beta libraries employed quantitative 5'-RACE incorporating molecular barcodes. One entry per CDR3 protein, called by TCRdb with MiXCR from the 5' RACE reads. The sample lists roughly 370,000 distinct CDR3 sequences; about a fifth were seen once. This clonotype occurred a few times. Antigen specificity is unknown. The CDR3 covers 14 residues. Per the germline V gene, CDR1 is SGHRS and CDR2 is YFSETQ. J gave up 4 bases and V 4 bases, and 5 bases lay outside the gene matches. This TCR was sampled from a male donor with ankylosing spondylitis. V is TRBV5-1 and J is TRBJ2-3; TRBD1 matches 8 bases. Material for sequencing was blood, either unsorted or a sorted T cell fraction (not recorded which). The DNA for the CDR3 is TGCGCCAGCAGCCAGGGGACAGGATCAGATACGCAGTATTTT. Amino acids: CASSQGTGSDTQYF.